Listed here is a single T cell receptor (beta chain). There are a few counts of this clonotype. There is no known antigen for this receptor. Nothing much larger sits one base from this clone, and base qualities are not available. This specimen comes from a study of regulatory T cells in long-lasting Graves disease (dated by TCRdb to the early 2020s). Notes on the research overall: Patients with newly diagnosed Graves' disease had been on antithyroid drugs for under 3 months. Persistent Graves' disease patients were compared with newly diagnosed Graves' disease patients by peripheral blood TCR sequencing and RNA sequencing. The study took place in China and was registered as a clinical trial. A total of about 33 samples underwent TCR sequencing, from around 13 patients with persistent Graves' disease and approximately 20 patients with newly diagnosed Graves' disease. Findings and caveats that apply to the study as a whole: As a limitation, the authors acknowledged that the small sample size may reduce accuracy. Only the TCR beta chain was sequenced and analyzed. Peripheral blood alone was examined, since thyroid tissue, which constituted the primary lesion, could not be accessed. More public clonotypes were shared among persistent patients (under 3,000) than among newly diagnosed patients (966). Persistent Graves' disease patients showed lower TCR Shannon entropy and fewer highly expanded clones than newly diagnosed patients, suggesting clonal expansion. Preferential use of TRBV28, TRBJ1-2 and TRBJ2-5 was observed in persistent disease, whereas TRBV20-1 and TRBJ2-1 were favored in newly diagnosed disease.

Reading the germline V gene (reference sequence) gives CDR1 LNHNV and CDR2 YYDKDF. Reading from cysteine to phenylalanine, the CDR3 counts 13 amino acids. The kept DNA is CDR3 alone, 39 bases in frame from the first base. V and J are truncated by 4 bases and 2 bases respectively, leaving an intervening sequence of 9 bases. Library preparation employed multiplex PCR. Sequencer: Illumina HiSeq 4000. TCR beta libraries were built with iRepertoire HTBI primers and Arm-PCR amplification of CDR3 regions. Gel purification was performed on PCR products prior to sequencing. Per the authors' processing: Gene usage analysis of CDR3 amino acid clonotypes used the roughly 62 TRBV and 14 TRBJ segments found across samples. COPE and FqMerger were used to merge filtered high-quality paired reads into contigs. BLAST was used to align contigs to the IMGT TRBV, TRBD and TRBJ reference genes, and CDR3 was defined following IMGT. Any clonotype with a frequency above 0.1% was counted as a highly expanded clone. Shannon entropy was used to measure repertoire diversity, and the Gini coefficient was used to measure V-J evenness. Clonotypes shared by more than one individual were considered public. In TCRdb, the public reads were trimmed at Q25 with fastp and aligned with MiXCR, with productive beta chains retained. Records with the same CDR3 protein are collapsed into one entry carrying the most frequent genes and DNA. The V and J calls were not made by the authors but by TCRdb's processing. The sample table holds fewer than 650,000 distinct CDR3 sequences, of which about 16% were seen once. Clones ranked in the top ten supply about 18% of the sample.

Explained via the paper, the time point label denotes: newly diagnosed GD, antithyroid drugs for less than 3 months. RNA was extracted from PBMCs in TRIzol for both TCR sequencing and RNA sequencing. The diagnosis of Graves' disease was made according to American Thyroid Association guidelines. Recruitment of patients was carried out at an endocrinology department in Xi'an, China. Each patient gave approximately 10 milliliters of peripheral blood, collected in an EDTA anticoagulant tube. Ficoll Paque Plus density gradient separation was used to isolate PBMCs, and no further T cell sorting was done. RNA quality was checked with an Agilent 2100 Bioanalyzer and agarose gel, and concentration with a NanoDrop 2000. This sample was also put to use in a study of T cells in Graves' hyperthyroidism and ophthalmopathy. Taken from the second paper: A patient counted as having stable Graves' hyperthyroidism if no progression to ophthalmopathy occurred over 18 months of follow-up. The hyperthyroidism patients were between 18 and 65 years old and newly diagnosed, with a disease duration of less than 2 months. Patients with uncontrolled infections, other autoimmune diseases, pregnancy or lactation were excluded. Clinical symptoms, serum thyroxine and TRAb, thyroid ultrasound, and orbital computed tomography formed the basis for the diagnoses. The first round of RT-PCR for the TCR CDR3 was performed with the HTBI primer set and the Qiagen OneStep RT-PCR kit. Blood samples also contained most of the expanded thyroid clonotypes (frequency above 0.001), which suggests that blood repertoires may reflect thyroid immune responses. A 13 V-J signature model separated ophthalmopathy from stable hyperthyroidism, with 87.88% sensitivity and roughly 81% specificity in cross-validation and 80%/75% in testing. In validation, the model predicted progression to ophthalmopathy a median of around 6.5 months before onset, with around 70% sensitivity and roughly 79% specificity. To identify distinguishing TCR V-J signatures, a discovery cohort of roughly 100 patients was used, comprising some 45 with Graves' ophthalmopathy and 57 with stable Graves' hyperthyroidism. Prospective prediction of ophthalmopathy was tested in an independent validation cohort consisting of 18 hyperthyroidism patients and more than 15 patients who later progressed to ophthalmopathy. The 100 or so discovery patients were divided at random into training and test sets in a 7:3 ratio. Thyroid tissue and blood T-cell repertoires from six or seven Graves' hyperthyroidism patients were also compared in the study. After blood sampling, hyperthyroidism patients were treated with methimazole at a starting dose of 30 mg daily, and ophthalmopathy patients were treated with high-dose intravenous methylprednisolone. Libraries were constructed in a second round of multiplex PCR, after which size selection and purification were carried out. Paired-end sequencing of the libraries was performed with 100 bp reads on an Illumina HiSeq2000. Raw data were processed with SOAPnuke, discarding reads with adapters, uncalled bases, mean Phred below 15, or no exact constant-primer or identifier match. COPE v1.2.5 was used to merge the high-quality paired reads, and each unique nucleotide sequence was defined as a clonotype. MiTCR v1.1 was used to align the clonotypes against IMGT TRBV, TRBD and TRBJ reference segments. The analysis was restricted to V-J combinations with a frequency above 0.0001, which together covered just over 98% of the repertoires. The TCS score was defined as the ratio of F50 (clonal expansion) to E x V (chaos), calculated using BLOSUM62-based TCRdist between CDR3 peptides within each V-J. Welch's t-statistics and random forest reduced 500 to 650 V-J features to 10 to 15, which were used in a naive Bayes classifier (R e1071). No statistical method was used to fix the sample size in advance, and group allocation was not hidden from the investigators. TCR Vbeta CDR3 sequencing of some 140 peripheral blood samples (43 ophthalmopathy, roughly 74 hyperthyroidism and approximately 17 progressor patients) is reported in the paper.

This sample comprised peripheral blood mononuclear cells (PBMCs), obtained at new diagnosis, from a patient treated with antithyroid drugs. Recombination linked TRBV15 to TRBJ2-7, with an unclear D gene assignment. This receptor was obtained from a young woman with Graves disease. Donor details come from another sample of the same person, matched by shared clones. The CDR3 sequence is CATSTRPAYEQYF. The sequenced DNA is TGTGCCACCAGCACCCGGCCGGCCTACGAGCAGTACTTC. Here the CDR3 is joined to the reference TRBV15 and TRBJ2-7 genes, and the full variable domain is: DAMVIQNPRYQVTQFGKPVTLSCSQTLNHNVMYWYQQKSSQAPKLLFHYYDKDFNNEADTPDNFQSRRPNTSFCFLDIRSPGLGDTAMYLCATSTRPAYEQYFGPGTRLTVT.